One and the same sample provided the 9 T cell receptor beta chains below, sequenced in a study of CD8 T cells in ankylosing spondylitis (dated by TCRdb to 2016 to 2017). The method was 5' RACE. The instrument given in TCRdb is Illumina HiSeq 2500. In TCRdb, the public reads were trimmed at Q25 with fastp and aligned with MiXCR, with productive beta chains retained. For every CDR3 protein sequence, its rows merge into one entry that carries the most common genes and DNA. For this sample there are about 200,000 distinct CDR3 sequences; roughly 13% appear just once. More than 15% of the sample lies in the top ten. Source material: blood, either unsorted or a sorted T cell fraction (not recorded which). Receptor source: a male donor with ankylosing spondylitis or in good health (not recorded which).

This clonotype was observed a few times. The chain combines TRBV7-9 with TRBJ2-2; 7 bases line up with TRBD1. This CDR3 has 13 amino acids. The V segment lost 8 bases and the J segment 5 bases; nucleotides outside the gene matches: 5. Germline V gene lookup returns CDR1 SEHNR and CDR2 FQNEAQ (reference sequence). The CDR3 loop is CASGTVLTGELFF. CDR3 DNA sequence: TGTGCCAGCGGGACAGTTTTAACCGGGGAGCTGTTTTTT.

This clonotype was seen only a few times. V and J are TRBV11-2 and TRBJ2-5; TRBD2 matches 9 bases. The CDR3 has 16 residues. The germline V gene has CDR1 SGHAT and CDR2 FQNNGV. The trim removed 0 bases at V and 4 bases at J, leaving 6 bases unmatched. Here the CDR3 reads CASSLDQVAGAETQYF. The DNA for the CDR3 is TGTGCCAGCAGCTTAGATCAGGTAGCGGGGGCAGAGACCCAGTACTTC.

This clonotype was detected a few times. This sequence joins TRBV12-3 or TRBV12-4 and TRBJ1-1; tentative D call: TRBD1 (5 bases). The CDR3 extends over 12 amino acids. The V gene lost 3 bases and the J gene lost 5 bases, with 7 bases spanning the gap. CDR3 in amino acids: CASSFDRTEAFF. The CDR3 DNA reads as TGTGCCAGCAGTTTCGACAGAACTGAAGCTTTCTTT.

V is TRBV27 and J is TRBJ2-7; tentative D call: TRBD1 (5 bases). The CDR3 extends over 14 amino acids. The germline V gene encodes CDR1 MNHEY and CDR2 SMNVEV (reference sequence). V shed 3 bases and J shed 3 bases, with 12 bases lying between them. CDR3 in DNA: TGTGCCAGCAGTTTCTATGACAGTAGCTACGAGCAGTACTTC. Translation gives CASSFYDSSYEQYF.

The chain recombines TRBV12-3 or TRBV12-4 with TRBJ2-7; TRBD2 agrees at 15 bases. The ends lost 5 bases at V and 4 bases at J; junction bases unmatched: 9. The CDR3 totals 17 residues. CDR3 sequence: CASSGGTSGRLGYEQYF. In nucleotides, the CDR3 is TGTGCCAGCAGTGGCGGGACTAGCGGGAGGTTAGGATACGAGCAGTACTTC.

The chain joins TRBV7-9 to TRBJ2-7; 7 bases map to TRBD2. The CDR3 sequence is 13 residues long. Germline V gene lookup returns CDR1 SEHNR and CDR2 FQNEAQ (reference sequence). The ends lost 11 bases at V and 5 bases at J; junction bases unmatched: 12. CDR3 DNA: TGTGCCCTCGGAGAAGCGGGGACCCACGAGCAGTACTTC. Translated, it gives CALGEAGTHEQYF. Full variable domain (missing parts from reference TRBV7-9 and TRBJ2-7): DTGVSQNPRHKITKRGQNVTFRCDPISEHNRLYWYRQTLGQGPEFLTYFQNEAQLEKSRLLSDRFSAERPKGSFSTLEIQRTEQGDSAMYLCALGEAGTHEQYFGPGTRLTVT.

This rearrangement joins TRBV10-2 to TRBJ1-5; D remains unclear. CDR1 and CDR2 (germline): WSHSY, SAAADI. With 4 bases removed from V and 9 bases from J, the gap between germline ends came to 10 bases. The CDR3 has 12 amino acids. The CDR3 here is CASSGDRRPQHF. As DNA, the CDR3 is TGCGCCAGCAGTGGCGACCGGCGGCCCCAGCATTTT.

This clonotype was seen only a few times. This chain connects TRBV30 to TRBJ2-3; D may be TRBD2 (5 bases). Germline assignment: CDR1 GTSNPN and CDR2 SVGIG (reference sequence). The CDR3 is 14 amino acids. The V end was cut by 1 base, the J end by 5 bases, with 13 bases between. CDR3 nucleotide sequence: TGTGCCTGGAGTGAGGTGGGAGTGGGAGATACGCAGTATTTT. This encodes CAWSEVGVGDTQYF.

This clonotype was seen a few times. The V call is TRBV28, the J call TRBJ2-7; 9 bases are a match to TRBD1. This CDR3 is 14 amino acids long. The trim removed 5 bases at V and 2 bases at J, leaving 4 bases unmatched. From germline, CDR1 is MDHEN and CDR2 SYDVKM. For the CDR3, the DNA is TGTGCCAGCAGTACGACAGGGGGGGCCTACGAGCAGTACTTC. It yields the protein CASSTTGGAYEQYF.